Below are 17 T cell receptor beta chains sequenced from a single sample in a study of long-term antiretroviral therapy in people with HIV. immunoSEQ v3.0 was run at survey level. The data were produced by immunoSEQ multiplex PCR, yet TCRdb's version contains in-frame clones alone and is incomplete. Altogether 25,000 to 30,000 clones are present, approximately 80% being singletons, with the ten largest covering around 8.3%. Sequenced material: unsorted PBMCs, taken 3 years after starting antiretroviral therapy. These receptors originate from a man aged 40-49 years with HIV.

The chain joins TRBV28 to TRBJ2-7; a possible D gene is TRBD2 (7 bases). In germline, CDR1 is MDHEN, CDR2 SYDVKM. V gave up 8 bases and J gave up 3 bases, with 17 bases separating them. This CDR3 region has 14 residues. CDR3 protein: CASAGAGAIYEQYF. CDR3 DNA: TGTGCCAGCGCGGGGGCAGGGGCGATCTACGAGCAGTACTTC.

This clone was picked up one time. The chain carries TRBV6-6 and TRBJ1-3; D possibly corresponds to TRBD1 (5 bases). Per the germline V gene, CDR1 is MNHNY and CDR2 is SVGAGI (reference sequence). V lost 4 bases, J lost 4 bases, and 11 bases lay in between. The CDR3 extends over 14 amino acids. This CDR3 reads CASSLGASGNTIYF. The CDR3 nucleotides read TGTGCCAGCAGTTTAGGGGCATCCGGAAACACCATATATTTT.

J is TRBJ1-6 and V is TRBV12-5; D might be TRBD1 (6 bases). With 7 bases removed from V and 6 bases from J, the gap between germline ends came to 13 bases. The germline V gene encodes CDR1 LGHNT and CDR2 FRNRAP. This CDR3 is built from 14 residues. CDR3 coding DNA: TGTGCTAGTGCCCTCCGGGGGGCTAATTCACCCCTCCACTTT. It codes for CASALRGANSPLHF.

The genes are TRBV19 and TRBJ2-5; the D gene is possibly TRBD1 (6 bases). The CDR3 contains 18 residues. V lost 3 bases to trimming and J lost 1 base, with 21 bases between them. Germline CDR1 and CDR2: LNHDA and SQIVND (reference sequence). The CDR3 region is CASSILPPLQGTQETQYF. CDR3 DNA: TGTGCCAGTAGTATTCTGCCCCCGCTACAGGGCACCCAAGAGACCCAGTACTTC.

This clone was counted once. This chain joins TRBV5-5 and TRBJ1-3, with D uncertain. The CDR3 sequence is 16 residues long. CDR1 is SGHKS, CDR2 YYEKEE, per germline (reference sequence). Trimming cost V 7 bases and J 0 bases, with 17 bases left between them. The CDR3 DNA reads TGTGCCAGCTCCCAGCTATTGCCGGGCTCTGGAAACACCATATATTTT. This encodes CASSQLLPGSGNTIYF.

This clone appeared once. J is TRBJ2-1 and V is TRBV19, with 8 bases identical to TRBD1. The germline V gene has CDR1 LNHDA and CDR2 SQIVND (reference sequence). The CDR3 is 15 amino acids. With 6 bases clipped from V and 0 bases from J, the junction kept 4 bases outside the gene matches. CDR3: CASSRQGSSYNEQFF. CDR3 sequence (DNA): TGTGCCAGTAGCAGACAGGGGAGCTCCTACAATGAGCAGTTCTTC.

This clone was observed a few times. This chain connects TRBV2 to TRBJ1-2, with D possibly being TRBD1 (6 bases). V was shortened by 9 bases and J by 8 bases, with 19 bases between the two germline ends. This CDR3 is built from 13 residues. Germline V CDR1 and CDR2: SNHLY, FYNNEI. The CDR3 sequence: CASVGQGRSGYTF. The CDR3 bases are TGTGCCAGTGTCGGCCAGGGGCGGAGCGGCTACACCTTC.

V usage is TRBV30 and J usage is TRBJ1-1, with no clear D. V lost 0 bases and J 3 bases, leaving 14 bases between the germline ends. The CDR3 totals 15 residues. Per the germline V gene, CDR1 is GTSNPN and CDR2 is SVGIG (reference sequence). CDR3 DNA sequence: TGTGCCTGGAGTGTTCCGACGAGGTGGTACACTGAAGCTTTCTTT. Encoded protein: CAWSVPTRWYTEAFF. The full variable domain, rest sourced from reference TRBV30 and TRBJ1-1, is SQTIHQWPATLVQPVGSPLSLECTVEGTSNPNLYWYRQAAGRGLQLLFYSVGIGQISSEVPQNLSASRPQDRQFILSSKKLLLSDSGFYLCAWSVPTRWYTEAFFGQGTRLTVV.

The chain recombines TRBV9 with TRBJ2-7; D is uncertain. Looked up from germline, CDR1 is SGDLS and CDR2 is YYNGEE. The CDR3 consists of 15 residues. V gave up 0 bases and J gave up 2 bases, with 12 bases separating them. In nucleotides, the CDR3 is TGTGCCAGCAGCGTAGAAAGCCATTCCACCTACGAGCAGTACTTC. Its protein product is CASSVESHSTYEQYF.

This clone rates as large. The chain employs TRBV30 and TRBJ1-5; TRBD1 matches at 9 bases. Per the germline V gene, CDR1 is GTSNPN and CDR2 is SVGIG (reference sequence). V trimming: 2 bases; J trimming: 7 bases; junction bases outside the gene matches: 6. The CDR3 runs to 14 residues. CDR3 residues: CAWSTGTGIQPQHF. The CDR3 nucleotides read TGTGCCTGGAGTACCGGGACAGGGATCCAGCCCCAGCATTTT.

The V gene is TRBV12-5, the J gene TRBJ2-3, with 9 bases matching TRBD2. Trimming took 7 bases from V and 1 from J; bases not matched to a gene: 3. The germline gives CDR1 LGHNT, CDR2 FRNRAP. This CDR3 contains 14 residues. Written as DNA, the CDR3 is TGTGCTAGTGCCCCTAGCGGGGGCACAGATACGCAGTATTTT. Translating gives CASAPSGGTDTQYF.

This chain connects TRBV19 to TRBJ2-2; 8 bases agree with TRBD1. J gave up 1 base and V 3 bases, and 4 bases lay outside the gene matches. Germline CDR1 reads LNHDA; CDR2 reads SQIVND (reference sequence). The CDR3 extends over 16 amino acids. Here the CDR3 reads CASSIYDRGNTGELFF. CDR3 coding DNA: TGTGCCAGTAGTATCTATGACAGGGGGAACACCGGGGAGCTGTTTTTT.

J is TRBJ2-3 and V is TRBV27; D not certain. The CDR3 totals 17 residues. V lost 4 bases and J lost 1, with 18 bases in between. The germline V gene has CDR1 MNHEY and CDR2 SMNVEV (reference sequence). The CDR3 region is CASSYLTPPWGTDTQYF. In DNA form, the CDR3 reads TGTGCCAGCAGTTACCTAACCCCCCCGTGGGGCACAGATACGCAGTATTTT.

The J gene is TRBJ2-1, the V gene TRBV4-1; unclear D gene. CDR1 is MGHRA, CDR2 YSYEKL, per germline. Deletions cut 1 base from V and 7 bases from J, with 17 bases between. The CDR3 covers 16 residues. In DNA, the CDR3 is TGCGCCAGCAGCCAAGGTACGGTCAGTTTATGGAATGAGCAGTTCTTC. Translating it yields CASSQGTVSLWNEQFF.

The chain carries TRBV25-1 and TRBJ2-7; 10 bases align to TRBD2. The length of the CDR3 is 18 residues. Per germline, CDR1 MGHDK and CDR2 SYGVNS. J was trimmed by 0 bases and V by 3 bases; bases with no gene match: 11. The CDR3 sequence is CASSETSGTSVSSYEQYF. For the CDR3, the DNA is TGTGCCAGCAGTGAGACATCCGGGACTAGCGTAAGCTCCTACGAGCAGTACTTC.

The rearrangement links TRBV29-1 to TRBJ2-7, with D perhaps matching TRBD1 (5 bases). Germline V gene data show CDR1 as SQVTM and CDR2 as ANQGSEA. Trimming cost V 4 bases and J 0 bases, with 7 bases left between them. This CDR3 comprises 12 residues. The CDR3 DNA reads TGCAGCGTTGCGGACAACTCCTACGAGCAGTACTTC. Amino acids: CSVADNSYEQYF.

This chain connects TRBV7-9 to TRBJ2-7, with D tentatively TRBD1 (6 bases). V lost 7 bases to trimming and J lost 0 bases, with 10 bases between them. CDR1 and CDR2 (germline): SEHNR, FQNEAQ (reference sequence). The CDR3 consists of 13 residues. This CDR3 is CASIGQSSYEQYF. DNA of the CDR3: TGTGCCAGCATCGGACAGAGCTCCTACGAGCAGTACTTC.